Sequencing of this T cell receptor (beta chain) was carried out in a study of shared clonotypes between healthy human individuals. TCRdb keeps only in-frame clones here, not all; method: immunoSEQ multiplex PCR. This sample carries 400,000 to 600,000 clones, roughly 95% of them seen once, and the ten largest clones take about 0.059%. This receptor was obtained from a young woman in good health. Sequencing used naive CD4+ T cells sorted from blood. The sample's subset: CD45RA+ positively selected.

The chain's CDR3 is CASSEQDNQPQHF. CDR3 nucleotides: TGTGCCAGCAGTGAACAGGACAATCAGCCCCAGCATTTT. The J gene is TRBJ1-5, the V gene TRBV6-1; D uncertain. The CDR3 is 13 residues long. CDR1 is MNHNS and CDR2 is SASEGT in the germline V gene. Trimming took 2 bases from V and 3 from J, leaving 5 bases between them.